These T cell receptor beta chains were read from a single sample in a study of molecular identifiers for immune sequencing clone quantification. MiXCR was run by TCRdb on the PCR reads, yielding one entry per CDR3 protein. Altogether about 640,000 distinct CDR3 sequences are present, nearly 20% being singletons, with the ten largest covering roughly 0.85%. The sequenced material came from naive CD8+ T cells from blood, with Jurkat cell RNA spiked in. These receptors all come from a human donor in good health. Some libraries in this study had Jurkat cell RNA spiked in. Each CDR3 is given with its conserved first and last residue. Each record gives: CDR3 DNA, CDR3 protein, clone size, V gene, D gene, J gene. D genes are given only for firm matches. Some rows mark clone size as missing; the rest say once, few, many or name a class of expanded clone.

DNA: TGTGCCAGCCACCCGTATGGGGTCGTCACAGATACGCAGTATTTT; CDR3: CASHPYGVVTDTQYF; size: many; V: TRBV27; D: NA; J: TRBJ2-3
DNA: TGTGCCAGCAGCCCGAGGACAGGGGGACCGGAGACCCAGTACTTC; CDR3: CASSPRTGGPETQYF; size: many; V: TRBV11-3; D: TRBD1; J: TRBJ2-5
DNA: TGTGCCAGCAGCTTGGCTTTGGCCGTCTCCTACGAGCAGTACTTC; CDR3: CASSLALAVSYEQYF; size: many; V: TRBV5-3; D: NA; J: TRBJ2-7
DNA: TGTGCCAGCAGCTTAGGGGCCTCCTACGAGCAGTACTTC; CDR3: CASSLGASYEQYF; size: many; V: TRBV5-6; D: NA; J: TRBJ2-7
DNA: TGTGCCAGCAGTGATCGCAGCGGAGCCTATTACAATGAGCAGTTCTTC; CDR3: CASSDRSGAYYNEQFF; size: few; V: TRBV25-1; D: NA; J: TRBJ2-1
DNA: TGTGCCAGCAGAGGGGGACAGTCCTCTGGAAACACCATATATTTT; CDR3: CASRGGQSSGNTIYF; size: NA; V: TRBV2; D: TRBD1; J: TRBJ1-3
DNA: TGTGCCAGCAGACCTGCGGGGGGAGATACGCAGTATTTT; CDR3: CASRPAGGDTQYF; size: NA; V: TRBV6-5; D: TRBD2; J: TRBJ2-3
DNA: TGTGCCAGCAGTTACGGACAGGGGGCTTTCACTGAAGCTCTCTTT; CDR3: CASSYGQGAFTEALF; size: once; V: TRBV6-2/TRBV6-3; D: TRBD1; J: TRBJ1-1
DNA: TGTGCCAGCAGTTGGACTAGTAATTACGAGCAGTACTTC; CDR3: CASSWTSNYEQYF; size: NA; V: TRBV27; D: TRBD2; J: TRBJ2-7
DNA: TGCAGCGTTGAAGACCCGGATCAGCCCCAGCATTTT; CDR3: CSVEDPDQPQHF; size: many; V: TRBV29-1; D: NA; J: TRBJ1-5
DNA: TGTGCCAGCAGCGTAGAGACAGGTCAAGAGACCCAGTACTTC; CDR3: CASSVETGQETQYF; size: many; V: TRBV9; D: NA; J: TRBJ2-5
DNA: TGTGCCAGCAGTTACACGACAGATGGCTACACCTTC; CDR3: CASSYTTDGYTF; size: many; V: TRBV6-2/TRBV6-3; D: NA; J: TRBJ1-2
DNA: TGTGCCACCAGCCCCGGACAGTTCTCCTACAATGAGCAGTTCTTC; CDR3: CATSPGQFSYNEQFF; size: few; V: TRBV15; D: NA; J: TRBJ2-1
DNA: TGTGCCACCAGTGATTTGCAGGGTACGCAGTATTTT; CDR3: CATSDLQGTQYF; size: many; V: TRBV24-1; D: NA; J: TRBJ2-3
DNA: TGTGCCAGCAGCTTAGCGTTGGCGGGAGGGCTCCAAGAGACCCAGTACTTC; CDR3: CASSLALAGGLQETQYF; size: many; V: TRBV7-9; D: TRBD2; J: TRBJ2-5
DNA: TGTGCCAGTAGTACTTCCGGGACAGGGTGGCAGCCCCAGCATTTT; CDR3: CASSTSGTGWQPQHF; size: many; V: TRBV19; D: TRBD1; J: TRBJ1-5
DNA: TGTGCCAGCAGCTCGTCCGTTTCTCGCACAGATACGCAGTATTTT; CDR3: CASSSSVSRTDTQYF; size: many; V: TRBV7-9; D: NA; J: TRBJ2-3
DNA: TGTGCCAGCAGACCCCTAGCGGGGGGGCCCTACGAGCAGTACTTC; CDR3: CASRPLAGGPYEQYF; size: few; V: TRBV6-6; D: TRBD2; J: TRBJ2-7
DNA: TGCGCCAGCAGCCAAGACAGGATTTATAGCAATCAGCCCCAGCATTTT; CDR3: CASSQDRIYSNQPQHF; size: many; V: TRBV4-3; D: NA; J: TRBJ1-5
DNA: TGTGCCAGCGGCCATGTGGCTAGCGGATACAATGAGCAGTTCTTC; CDR3: CASGHVASGYNEQFF; size: many; V: TRBV6-6; D: TRBD2; J: TRBJ2-1
DNA: TGTGCCAGCAGCCAGTTAGGGCTCGAGCAGTACTTC; CDR3: CASSQLGLEQYF; size: many; V: TRBV14; D: NA; J: TRBJ2-7
DNA: TGCGCCAGCAGCCAAGATAGGGCGGGGCCTAGCTCCTACGAGCAGTACTTC; CDR3: CASSQDRAGPSSYEQYF; size: many; V: TRBV4-3; D: NA; J: TRBJ2-7
DNA: TGTGCCAGCAGTCCATGGGGCAGGCAAGAGACCCAGTACTTC; CDR3: CASSPWGRQETQYF; size: NA; V: TRBV27; D: NA; J: TRBJ2-5
DNA: TGTGCCAGTAGTATAGGGTCCTACACCGGGGAGCTGTCTTTT; CDR3: CASSIGSYTGELSF; size: NA; V: TRBV19; D: NA; J: TRBJ2-2
DNA: TGCGCCAGCAGCCAAGAGGACAGAAACTACGAGCAGTACTTC; CDR3: CASSQEDRNYEQYF; size: many; V: TRBV4-3; D: NA; J: TRBJ2-7
DNA: TGCAGCGTTGATGGTGGTGGTGAAAAACTGTTTTTT; CDR3: CSVDGGGEKLFF; size: many; V: TRBV29-1; D: NA; J: TRBJ1-4
DNA: TGCAGTGCTAGAGGTGAATCCTACGAGCAGTACTTC; CDR3: CSARGESYEQYF; size: many; V: TRBV20-1; D: NA; J: TRBJ2-7
DNA: TGCAGCGTGGTAAAGACAGGCTCCTACGAGCAGTACTTC; CDR3: CSVVKTGSYEQYF; size: few; V: TRBV29-1; D: NA; J: TRBJ2-7
DNA: TGTGCCAGCAGTTTATCGAAGCGACAGGGACTAGAGACCCAGTACTTC; CDR3: CASSLSKRQGLETQYF; size: NA; V: TRBV27; D: NA; J: TRBJ2-5
DNA: TGTGCCAGCAGTTACATGGCTAGCGGGGCCTCAGATACGCAGTATTTT; CDR3: CASSYMASGASDTQYF; size: many; V: TRBV6-2/TRBV6-3; D: TRBD2; J: TRBJ2-3
DNA: TGCGCCAGCAGCCAATACATGGGATTACAAGAGACCCAGTACTTC; CDR3: CASSQYMGLQETQYF; size: few; V: TRBV4-1; D: NA; J: TRBJ2-5
DNA: TGTGCCAGCAGTGAAGTAACGGGACACTCGTCGCTAGGCAATCAGCCCCAGCATTTT; CDR3: CASSEVTGHSSLGNQPQHF; size: many; V: TRBV2; D: NA; J: TRBJ1-5
DNA: TGCGCCAGCACCCTTTACAGGGGTTCCGACGAGCAGTACTTC; CDR3: CASTLYRGSDEQYF; size: many; V: TRBV4-3; D: TRBD1; J: TRBJ2-7
DNA: TGTGCCAGCAGTGTTTCCCCGACTAGTCCCCCGGAGACCCAGTACTTC; CDR3: CASSVSPTSPPETQYF; size: NA; V: TRBV6-1; D: NA; J: TRBJ2-5
DNA: TGTGCCAGCAGTTACACCGGACGATACTACGAGCAGTACTTC; CDR3: CASSYTGRYYEQYF; size: many; V: TRBV6-2/TRBV6-3; D: NA; J: TRBJ2-7
DNA: TGTGCCAGCAGCCCTAACGACAGGTACTATGGCTACACCTTC; CDR3: CASSPNDRYYGYTF; size: many; V: TRBV28; D: NA; J: TRBJ1-2
DNA: TGTGCCAGCAGCTTGATGGGTCACATCCCCGGAGAGACCCAGTACTTC; CDR3: CASSLMGHIPGETQYF; size: few; V: TRBV5-6; D: NA; J: TRBJ2-5
DNA: TGTGCCAGCAGCTTAGGGGACTCGGAGGGCAATGAGCAGTTCTTC; CDR3: CASSLGDSEGNEQFF; size: many; V: TRBV13; D: NA; J: TRBJ2-1
DNA: TGTGCCAGCAGCTTAGAATGGTATTCGGGGGACACTGAAGCTTTCTTT; CDR3: CASSLEWYSGDTEAFF; size: many; V: TRBV11-2; D: NA; J: TRBJ1-1
DNA: TGTGCCAGTAGCGACCCGACTAGCGGGACCCATGAGCAGTTCTTC; CDR3: CASSDPTSGTHEQFF; size: once; V: TRBV19; D: TRBD2; J: TRBJ2-1
DNA: TGTGCCAGCAGCTTCTCGGGGGGAAACACCGGGGAGCTGTTTTTT; CDR3: CASSFSGGNTGELFF; size: few; V: TRBV7-2; D: TRBD2; J: TRBJ2-2
DNA: TGTGCCAGCTCCGACGGGACAGGGTTCTACGAGCAGTACTTC; CDR3: CASSDGTGFYEQYF; size: NA; V: TRBV12-3/TRBV12-4; D: TRBD1; J: TRBJ2-7
DNA: TGTGCCAGCAGTGAATTCCGCACAGGGGGAGTGGGCGAGCAGTACTTC; CDR3: CASSEFRTGGVGEQYF; size: many; V: TRBV25-1; D: TRBD1; J: TRBJ2-7
DNA: TGTGCCAGCAGTGTCTCCCGCCGCAACACCGGGGAGCTGTTTTTT; CDR3: CASSVSRRNTGELFF; size: many; V: TRBV2; D: NA; J: TRBJ2-2
DNA: TGCGCCAGCAGCCAAGAAGTGTCGTTACCGGCCGGGGAGCTGTTTTTT; CDR3: CASSQEVSLPAGELFF; size: NA; V: TRBV4-1; D: NA; J: TRBJ2-2
DNA: TGTGCCAGCAGTCACACATGGCTTGGATATATGAACACTGAAGCTTTCTTT; CDR3: CASSHTWLGYMNTEAFF; size: NA; V: TRBV27; D: NA; J: TRBJ1-1
DNA: TGTGCCAGCAGCCCTGTAGGCCTTAGGACAGACCGAATTTACTATGGCCACACCTTC; CDR3: CASSPVGLRTDRIYYGHTF; size: NA; V: TRBV3-1; D: NA; J: TRBJ1-2
DNA: TGTGCCAGTAGGGAGGGACGGTCCCATAATGAGCAGTTCTTC; CDR3: CASREGRSHNEQFF; size: many; V: TRBV19; D: NA; J: TRBJ2-1
DNA: TGTGCCAGCAGTTTATCGATCTTCAGCTCCTACAATGAGCAGTTCTTC; CDR3: CASSLSIFSSYNEQFF; size: NA; V: TRBV27; D: NA; J: TRBJ2-1
DNA: TGTGCCAGCAGCTCGTCACGGACAGCCACCTACGAGCAGTACTTC; CDR3: CASSSSRTATYEQYF; size: many; V: TRBV7-9; D: NA; J: TRBJ2-7
DNA: TGTGCCAGCAGCGCCGATGTGGGGGCAAATCAGCCCCAGCATTTT; CDR3: CASSADVGANQPQHF; size: many; V: TRBV7-6; D: NA; J: TRBJ1-5
DNA: TGCAGCGTTGACGGATGTGGCTACACCTTC; CDR3: CSVDGCGYTF; size: NA; V: TRBV29-1; D: NA; J: TRBJ1-2